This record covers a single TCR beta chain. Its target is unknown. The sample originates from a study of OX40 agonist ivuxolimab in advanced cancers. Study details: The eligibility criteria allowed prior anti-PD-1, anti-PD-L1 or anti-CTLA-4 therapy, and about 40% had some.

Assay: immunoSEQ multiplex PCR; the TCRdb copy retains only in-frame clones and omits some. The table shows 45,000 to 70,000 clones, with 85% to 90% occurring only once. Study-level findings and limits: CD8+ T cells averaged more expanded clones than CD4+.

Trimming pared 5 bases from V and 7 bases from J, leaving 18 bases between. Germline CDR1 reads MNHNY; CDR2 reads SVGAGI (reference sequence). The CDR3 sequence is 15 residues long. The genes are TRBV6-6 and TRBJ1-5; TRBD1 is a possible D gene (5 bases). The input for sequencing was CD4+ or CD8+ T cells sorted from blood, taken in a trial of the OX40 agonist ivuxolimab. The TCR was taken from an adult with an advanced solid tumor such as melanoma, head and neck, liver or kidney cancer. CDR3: CASSATGPRSQPQHF. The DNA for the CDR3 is TGTGCCAGCAGTGCCACGGGACCTAGGTCCCAGCCCCAGCATTTT.